This T cell receptor beta chain was sequenced in a study of vaccination and CD4 T cells after COVID-19 (dated by TCRdb to 2022 to 2024). Regarding the research as a whole: SARS-CoV-2 positivity had been established in the convalescent patients by nasal swab PCR, and mild disease was recorded in eight to ten of these patients and severe disease in one. Post-COVID blood samples were collected from convalescent patients a median of approximately 93 days after diagnosis, with a range of about 35 to 170 days. Three convalescent patients were sampled both early after vaccination (day 14) and late after vaccination (days 161 to 241). Control cultures used a CEFX viral epitope pool as positive control, an HIV-1 Nef peptide pool as negative control, or no peptide. For stimulating the cultures, overlapping spike peptide pools were used, derived from SARS-CoV-2 as well as from the common cold coronaviruses HCoV-NL63, HCoV-OC43 and HCoV-229E. Participants got two doses of the Pfizer-BioNTech BNT162b2 vaccine (n=8) or two doses of the Moderna mRNA-1273 vaccine (n=2). In the convalescent cohort there were six males and four females, among whom were two Hispanic individuals, seven Caucasians, two Asians and one multiracial person. The time from the second vaccine dose to post-vaccine blood sampling had a median of around 72 days and ranged from about 13 to 250 days. In roughly nine COVID-19 convalescent patients and several infection-naive healthy vaccine recipients, the spike-specific CD4+ TCR repertoire before mRNA vaccination was compared with the repertoire after mRNA vaccination.

Receptors were amplified or captured by PCR. DNA from cultured CD4+ T cells underwent TCR sequencing with the Oncomine TCR Beta short-read assay at the Johns Hopkins FTIC core. Genomic DNA was extracted from the cultured CD4+ T cells with the QIAamp micro DNA kit. Oncomine TCR Beta libraries from cultured CD4+ T cells were pooled with unique dual indexes and sequenced on an Illumina iSeq 100. As for the authors' bioinformatics: Non-productive sequences were removed, and CDR3s that did not start with C, did not end with F or W, or were shorter than 7 amino acids were discarded. The MANAFEST web application identified antigen-specific clonotypes by comparing peptide-stimulated wells against reference wells and other culture wells. Positive clones required FDR below 0.05, an odds ratio above 5, and productive frequency above 0.1% in at least two of three replicate wells. A clonotype was classed as cross-reactive if the clonotype showed significant expansion both in SARS-CoV-2 spike wells and in at least one common cold coronavirus spike condition. Using R version 3.6.1, CDR3 homology was evaluated through Levenshtein distances (stringdist) along with unrooted phylogenetic trees (ape). TCRdb passed the public sequencing reads through fastp at Q25 and MiXCR, retaining productive beta sequences. Duplicate CDR3 protein sequences are folded into a single record with the most common DNA and genes. The authors' filters were not applied to this entry. The sample contains roughly 18,000 distinct CDR3 sequences, 45% to 65% of them found a single time. The ten most abundant clones make up 15% to 20% of the sample.

Overall study outcomes, separate from this receptor: The study included relatively few convalescent patients and did not analyze early timepoints after natural infection. Among the post-vaccine SARS-CoV-2-reactive clones in convalescent patients, a median around 90% showed up only after vaccination, which suggests vaccine-specific priming. Of the vaccine-specific clones found in convalescent patients, nearly all (304 of 307) were mono-reactive for SARS-CoV-2 spike instead of being cross-reactive with common cold coronaviruses. An increase in the median number of SARS-CoV-2-reactive clonotypes from roughly 20 after infection to a few dozen after vaccination was observed, but the change was not found to be significant.

Note on this clonotype: Its antigen target is currently unknown. Per-nucleotide qualities are absent, and no much larger clonotype sits a single base away.

V and J lose 3 bases and 7 bases, and a span of 15 bases separates them. The CDR3 goes from the cysteine to the phenylalanine over 14 residues. Only the CDR3 DNA is retained, 42 bases long and in frame from the first base. The sample's time point label, in plain terms: late sampling 161 to 241 days after vaccination in three convalescent patients. Taken with the paper, the label for treatment or condition translates to: approximately nine-day PBMC culture with coronavirus spike peptide pools or control peptides (ViraFEST assay). The ViraFEST assay, used in the study, expanded antigen-specific T cells with peptide pools and then identified the expanded clonotypes through TCR sequencing. The convalescent patients' positive SARS-CoV-2 PCR tests fell between March and December 2020, which was before the Alpha, Beta and Delta variants emerged in the United States. Each well held 2 million or so PBMCs cultured in IMDM containing roughly 5% human AB serum and approximately 9.8 IU/ml IL-2, with 8.5 to 10 ug/ml peptide pools added. Half of the culture medium was replaced with fresh IL-2-containing medium on days 3 and 7. Once the cells had been in culture for around ten days, the EasySep CD4+ T cell isolation kit was used to isolate CD4+ T cells by negative selection. Ficoll-Paque Plus gradient centrifugation was used to isolate PBMCs from whole blood, and the isolated PBMCs were then either used fresh or cryopreserved at -140C. Each culture condition was generally run in triplicate wells.

This specimen was CD4+ T cells from blood, cultured in vitro, taken about 7 months after SARS-CoV-2 vaccination. This clonotype originated in a human donor who had recovered from COVID-19. The chain employs TRBV12-3 or TRBV12-4 and TRBJ1-2; a tentative D match to TRBD1 spans 5 bases. CDR3 reads: CASSFAGTPAGYTF. DNA sequence: TGTGCCAGCAGTTTCGCCGGGACTCCTGCTGGCTACACCTTC.